This TCR beta chain was captured in a study of blood T cell repertoires in COVID-19. Study at large: The United States, Italy and Spain provided the acute and convalescent COVID-19 samples. PBMCs, B-cell-depleted T cells, or T cells were the source of the cDNA or gDNA that made up the material.

This clone was seen a single time. Authors' data handling: Amplification of reference gene primers was used by the study to estimate nucleated cell counts. Assay: immunoSEQ multiplex PCR; the TCRdb copy retains only in-frame clones and omits some. The D gene and trimming were derived from the DNA, and the V and J assignments and clone size from that table. The sample has 120,000 or so clones, around 83% seen once. Sample: peripheral blood. The TCR was taken from a man of 80 years or more with active or convalescent COVID-19.

The CDR3 DNA is TGTGCCAGCAGCTCGGGACAGCGGCGATCGGCAGATACGCAGTATTTT. This codes for CASSSGQRRSADTQYF. This chain joins TRBV7-3 and TRBJ2-3, with 7 bases fitting TRBD1. The length of the CDR3 is 16 residues. Germline trimming cut 4 bases from V and 4 bases from J; bases unmatched to any gene: 11. Germline CDR1 reads SGHTA; CDR2 reads FQGTGA.